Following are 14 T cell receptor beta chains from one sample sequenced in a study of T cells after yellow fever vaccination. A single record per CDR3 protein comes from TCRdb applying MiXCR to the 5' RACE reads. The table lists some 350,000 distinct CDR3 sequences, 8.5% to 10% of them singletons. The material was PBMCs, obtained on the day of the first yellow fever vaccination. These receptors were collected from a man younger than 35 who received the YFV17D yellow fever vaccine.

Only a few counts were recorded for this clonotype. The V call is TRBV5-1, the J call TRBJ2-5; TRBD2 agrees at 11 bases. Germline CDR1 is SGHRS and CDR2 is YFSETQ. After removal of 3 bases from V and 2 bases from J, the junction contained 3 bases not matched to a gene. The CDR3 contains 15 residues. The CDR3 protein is CASSYGTSGQETQYF. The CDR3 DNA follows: TGCGCCAGCAGCTACGGGACTAGCGGTCAAGAGACCCAGTACTTC.

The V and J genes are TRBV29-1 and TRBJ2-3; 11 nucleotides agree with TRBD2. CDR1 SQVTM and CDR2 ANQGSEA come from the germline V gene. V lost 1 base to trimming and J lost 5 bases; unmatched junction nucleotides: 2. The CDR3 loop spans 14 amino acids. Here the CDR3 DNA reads TGCAGCGTTGAAGTAGCGGGGGGGGGAGATACGCAGTATTTT. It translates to CSVEVAGGGDTQYF.

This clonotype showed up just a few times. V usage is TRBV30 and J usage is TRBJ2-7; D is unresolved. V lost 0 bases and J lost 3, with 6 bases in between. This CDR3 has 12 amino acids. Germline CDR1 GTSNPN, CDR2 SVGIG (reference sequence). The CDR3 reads CAWSVRIYEQYF. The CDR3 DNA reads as TGTGCCTGGAGTGTTCGGATCTACGAGCAGTACTTC.

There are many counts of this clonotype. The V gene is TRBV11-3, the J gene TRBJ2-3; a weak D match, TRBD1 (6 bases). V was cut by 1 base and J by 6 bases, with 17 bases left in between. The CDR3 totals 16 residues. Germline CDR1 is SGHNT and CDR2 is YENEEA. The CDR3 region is CASSLVQGAPIDTQYF. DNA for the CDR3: TGTGCCAGCAGCTTAGTACAGGGTGCACCTATTGATACGCAGTATTTT.

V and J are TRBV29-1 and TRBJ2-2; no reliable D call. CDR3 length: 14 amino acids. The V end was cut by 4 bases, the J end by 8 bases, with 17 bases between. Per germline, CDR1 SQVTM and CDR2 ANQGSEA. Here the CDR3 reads CSVGYTDAWGELFF. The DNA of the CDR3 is TGCAGCGTTGGGTATACGGATGCCTGGGGGGAGCTGTTTTTT.

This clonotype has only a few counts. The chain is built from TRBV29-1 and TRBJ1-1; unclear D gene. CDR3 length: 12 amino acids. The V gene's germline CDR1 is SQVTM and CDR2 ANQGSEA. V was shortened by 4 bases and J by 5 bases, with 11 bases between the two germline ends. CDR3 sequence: CSVARSGTEAFF. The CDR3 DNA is TGCAGCGTTGCTCGATCGGGGACTGAAGCTTTCTTT.

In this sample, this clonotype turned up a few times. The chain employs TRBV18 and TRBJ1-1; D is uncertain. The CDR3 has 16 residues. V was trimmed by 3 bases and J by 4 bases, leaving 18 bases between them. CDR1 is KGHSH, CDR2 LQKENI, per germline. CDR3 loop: CASSPNGMGVGTEAFF. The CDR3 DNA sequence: TGTGCCAGCTCACCCAACGGAATGGGAGTGGGCACTGAAGCTTTCTTT.

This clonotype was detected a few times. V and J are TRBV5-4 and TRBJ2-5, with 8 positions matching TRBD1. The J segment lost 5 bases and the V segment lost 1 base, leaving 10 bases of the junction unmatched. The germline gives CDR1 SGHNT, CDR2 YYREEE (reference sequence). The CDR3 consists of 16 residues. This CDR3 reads CASSLIGGQGWETQYF. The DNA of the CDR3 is TGTGCCAGCAGCTTGATAGGTGGACAGGGATGGGAGACCCAGTACTTC.

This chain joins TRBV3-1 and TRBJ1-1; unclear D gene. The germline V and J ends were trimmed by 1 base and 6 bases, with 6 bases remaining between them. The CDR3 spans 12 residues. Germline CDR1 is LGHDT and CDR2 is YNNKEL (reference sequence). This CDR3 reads CASSQARAEAFF. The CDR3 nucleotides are TGTGCCAGCAGCCAAGCGAGGGCTGAAGCTTTCTTT. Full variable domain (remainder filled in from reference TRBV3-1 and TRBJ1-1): DTAVSQTPKYLVTQMGNDKSIKCEQNLGHDTMYWYKQDSKKFLKIMFSYNNKELIINETVPNRFSPKSPDKAHLNLHINSLELGDSAVYFCASSQARAEAFFGQGTRLTVV.

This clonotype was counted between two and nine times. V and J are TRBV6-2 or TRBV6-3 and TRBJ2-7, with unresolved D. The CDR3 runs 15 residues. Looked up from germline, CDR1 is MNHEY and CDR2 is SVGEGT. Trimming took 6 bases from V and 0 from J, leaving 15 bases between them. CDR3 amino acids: CASRSPPHASYEQYF. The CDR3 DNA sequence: TGTGCCAGCAGATCCCCCCCACACGCCTCCTACGAGCAGTACTTC.

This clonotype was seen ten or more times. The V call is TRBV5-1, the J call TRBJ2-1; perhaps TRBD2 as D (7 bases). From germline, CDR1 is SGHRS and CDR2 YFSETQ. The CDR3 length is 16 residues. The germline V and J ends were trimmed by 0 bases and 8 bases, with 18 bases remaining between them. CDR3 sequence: CASSLEQRGGGDEQFF. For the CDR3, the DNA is TGCGCCAGCAGCTTGGAACAAAGGGGGGGGGGCGATGAGCAGTTCTTC. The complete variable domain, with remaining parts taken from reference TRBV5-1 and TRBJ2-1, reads KAGVTQTPRYLIKTRGQQVTLSCSPISGHRSVSWYQQTPGQGLQFLFEYFSETQRNKGNFPGRFSGRQFSNSRSEMNVSTLELGDSALYLCASSLEQRGGGDEQFFGPGTRLTVL.

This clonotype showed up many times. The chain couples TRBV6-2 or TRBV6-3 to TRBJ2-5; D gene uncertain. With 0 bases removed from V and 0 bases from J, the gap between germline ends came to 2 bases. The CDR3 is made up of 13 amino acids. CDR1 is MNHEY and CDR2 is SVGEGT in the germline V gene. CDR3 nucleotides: TGTGCCAGCAGTTACTCGTACCAAGAGACCCAGTACTTC. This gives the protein CASSYSYQETQYF.

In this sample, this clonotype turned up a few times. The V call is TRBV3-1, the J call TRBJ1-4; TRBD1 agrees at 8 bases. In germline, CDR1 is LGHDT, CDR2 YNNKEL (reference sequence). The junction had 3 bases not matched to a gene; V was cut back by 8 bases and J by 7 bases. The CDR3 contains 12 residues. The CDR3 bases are TGTGCCAGCGGACAGGGAGGTGAAAAACTGTTTTTT. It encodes CASGQGGEKLFF.

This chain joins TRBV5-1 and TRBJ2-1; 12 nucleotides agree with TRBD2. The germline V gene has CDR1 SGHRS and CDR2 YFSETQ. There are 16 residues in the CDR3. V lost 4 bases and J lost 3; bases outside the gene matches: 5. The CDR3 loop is CASSVGTSGRYNEQFF. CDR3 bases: TGCGCCAGCAGCGTGGGGACTAGCGGGCGCTACAATGAGCAGTTCTTC.